The rows below give T cell receptor beta chains drawn from one sample of a study of blood T cell repertoires in COVID-19. Using immunoSEQ multiplex PCR, the repertoire was profiled, and TCRdb retains in-frame clones only, with some absent. Of some 87,000 clones in the sample, around 81% were seen once. The sample consisted of peripheral blood. The receptors were sampled from a human donor in a cohort sampled during active COVID-19. The CDR3 runs from the conserved cysteine through the conserved F or W. D genes are given only for firm matches. Size is omitted from some rows. Given values are once, few, many or a class for expanded clones.

D gene: TRBD2
J gene: TRBJ2-2
V gene: TRBV11-3
clone size: once
CDR3 DNA: TGTGCCAGCAGTGGGAGGGAGGGCCGAGCCGGGGAGCTGTTTTTT
CDR3 protein: CASSGREGRAGELFF

D gene: TRBD1
J gene: TRBJ1-1
V gene: TRBV14
clone size: -
CDR3 DNA: TGTGCCAGCAGCCATCCGGGAGGACAGGGCGGGGCTGAAGCTTTCTTT
CDR3 protein: CASSHPGGQGGAEAFF

D gene: -
J gene: TRBJ2-5
V gene: TRBV9
clone size: -
CDR3 DNA: TGTGCCAGCAGCGGGGCTGCGAACCAAGAGACCCAGTACTTC
CDR3 protein: CASSGAANQETQYF

D gene: -
J gene: TRBJ2-2
V gene: TRBV7-9
clone size: few
CDR3 DNA: TGTGCCAGCAGGTCGGGACACACGAACACCGGGGAGCTGTTTTTT
CDR3 protein: CASRSGHTNTGELFF

D gene: TRBD1
J gene: TRBJ2-7
V gene: TRBV3-1/TRBV3-2
clone size: -
CDR3 DNA: TGTGCCAGCAGCCCGGGGACAGGGGGCGGTTACGAGCAGTACTTC
CDR3 protein: CASSPGTGGGYEQYF

D gene: TRBD1
J gene: TRBJ2-1
V gene: TRBV7-2
clone size: -
CDR3 DNA: TGTGCCAGCAGCCGGTTAACAGGGGGTTTCGGCAATGAGCAGTTCTTC
CDR3 protein: CASSRLTGGFGNEQFF

D gene: TRBD2
J gene: TRBJ2-1
V gene: TRBV19
clone size: -
CDR3 DNA: TGTGCCAGTAGAATTCAAGCGGGAGCTGGGGGCAATGAGCAGTTCTTC
CDR3 protein: CASRIQAGAGGNEQFF

D gene: -
J gene: TRBJ1-1
V gene: TRBV14
clone size: -
CDR3 DNA: TGTGCCAGCAGCCAAGACATGAACACTGAAGCTTTCTTT
CDR3 protein: CASSQDMNTEAFF

D gene: TRBD1
J gene: TRBJ1-1
V gene: TRBV24-1
clone size: -
CDR3 DNA: TGTGCCACCAGTGATGGCGACAGGGACACTGAAGCTTTCTTT
CDR3 protein: CATSDGDRDTEAFF

D gene: TRBD2
J gene: TRBJ2-4
V gene: TRBV5-5
clone size: few
CDR3 DNA: TGTGCCAGCAGCGGGAGGACTAGCGAGGCCAAAAACATTCAGTACTTC
CDR3 protein: CASSGRTSEAKNIQYF

D gene: TRBD1
J gene: TRBJ2-3
V gene: TRBV19
clone size: -
CDR3 DNA: TGTGCCAGTAGTCGGGGACAGGGGGGCGCAGATACGCAGTATTTT
CDR3 protein: CASSRGQGGADTQYF

D gene: -
J gene: TRBJ2-1
V gene: TRBV24-1
clone size: -
CDR3 DNA: TGTGCCACCAGTGATTCGGAGGGATCCTACAATGAGCAGTTCTTC
CDR3 protein: CATSDSEGSYNEQFF

D gene: -
J gene: TRBJ2-2
V gene: TRBV9
clone size: -
CDR3 DNA: TGTGCCAGCAGCCTTACTGCCCGGGGGGCTGAGGGCGGGGAGCTGTTTTTT
CDR3 protein: CASSLTARGAEGGELFF

D gene: TRBD2
J gene: TRBJ2-3
V gene: TRBV2
clone size: -
CDR3 DNA: TGTGCCAGCAGTGATTTGACTAGCGGAACAGATACGCAGTATTTT
CDR3 protein: CASSDLTSGTDTQYF